This entry describes one T cell receptor (beta chain). Its antigen is unknown. CDR1 and CDR2 from the germline V gene are LNHDA and SQIVND (reference sequence). Trimming took 1 base from V and 4 from J, leaving 17 bases between them. This CDR3 spans 17 amino acids. Vbeta (60) and Jbeta (13) primers were used in the PCR. Here immunoSEQ multiplex PCR was the method, and the copy in TCRdb shows in-frame clones only, minus some. The data hold fewer than 200,000 clones, with 78% observed a single time. This specimen comes from a study of cytomegalovirus exposure and HLA in healthy donors. Study-level points and caveats: Earlier findings revealed that most TCR beta V segments proved productive either about 90% or about 30% of the time. Available immune exposure information was restricted to CMV serostatus only.

Input material: PBMCs. V and J are TRBV19 and TRBJ2-1, with D possibly TRBD2 on 5 matching bases. The sequence was obtained from a woman aged 25-40 years in good health and CMV-seropositive. CDR3: CASSIGITRRTYNEQFF. As DNA, the CDR3 is TGTGCCAGTAGTATAGGGATCACTCGGAGGACGTACAATGAGCAGTTCTTC.